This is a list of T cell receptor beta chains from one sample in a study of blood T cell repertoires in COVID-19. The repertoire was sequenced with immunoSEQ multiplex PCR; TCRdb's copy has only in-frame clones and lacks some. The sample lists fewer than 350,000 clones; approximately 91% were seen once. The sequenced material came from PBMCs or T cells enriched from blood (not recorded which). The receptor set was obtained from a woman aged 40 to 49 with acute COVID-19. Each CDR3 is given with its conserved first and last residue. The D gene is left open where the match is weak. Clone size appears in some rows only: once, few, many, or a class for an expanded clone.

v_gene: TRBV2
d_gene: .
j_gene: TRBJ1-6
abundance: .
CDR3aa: CASSLLLSNSPLHF
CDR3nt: TGTGCCAGCAGCCTCCTTCTGAGTAATTCACCCCTCCACTTT

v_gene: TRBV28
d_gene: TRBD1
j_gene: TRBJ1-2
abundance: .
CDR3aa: CASSGAFGDRDYGYTF
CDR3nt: TGTGCCAGCAGCGGAGCCTTCGGGGACAGAGACTATGGCTACACCTTC

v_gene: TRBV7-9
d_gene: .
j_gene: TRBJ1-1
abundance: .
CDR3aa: CASSLARRMNTEAFF
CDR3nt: TGTGCCAGCAGCTTAGCACGGAGAATGAACACTGAAGCTTTCTTT

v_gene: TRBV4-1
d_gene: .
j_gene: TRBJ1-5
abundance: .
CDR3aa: CASSQVGGDQPQHF
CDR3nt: TGCGCCAGCAGCCAAGTGGGAGGGGATCAGCCCCAGCATTTT

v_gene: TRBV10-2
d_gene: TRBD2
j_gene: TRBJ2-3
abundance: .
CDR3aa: CASSEAGGRADTQYF
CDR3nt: TGCGCCAGCAGTGAGGCGGGGGGGCGGGCAGATACGCAGTATTTT

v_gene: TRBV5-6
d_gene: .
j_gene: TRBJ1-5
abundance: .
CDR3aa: CASSSLYQPQHF
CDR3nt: TGTGCCAGCAGCTCCTTATATCAGCCCCAGCATTTT

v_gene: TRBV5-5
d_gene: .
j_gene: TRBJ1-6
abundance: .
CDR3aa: CASTTSERVGSPLHF
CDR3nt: TGTGCCAGCACCACCTCGGAGAGGGTAGGGTCACCCCTCCACTTT

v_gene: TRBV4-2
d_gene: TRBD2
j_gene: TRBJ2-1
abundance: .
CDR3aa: CASSQDGTSGGGIDEQFF
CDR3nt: TGTGCCAGCAGCCAAGATGGGACTAGCGGGGGGGGCATTGATGAGCAGTTCTTC

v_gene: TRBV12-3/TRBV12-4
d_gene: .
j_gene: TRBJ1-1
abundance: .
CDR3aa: CASSRGGVEAFF
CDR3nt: TGTGCCAGCAGCCGAGGGGGGGTTGAAGCTTTCTTT

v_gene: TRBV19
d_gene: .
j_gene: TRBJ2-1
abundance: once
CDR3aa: CASSLRLGEQFF
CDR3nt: TGTGCCAGTAGTTTGAGGCTTGGTGAGCAGTTCTTC

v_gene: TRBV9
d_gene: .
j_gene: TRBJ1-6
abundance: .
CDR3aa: CASSVDPGRGDSPLHF
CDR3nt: TGTGCCAGCAGCGTAGATCCAGGACGGGGGGATTCACCCCTCCACTTT